This T cell receptor beta chain was retrieved from a study of breast tumors, draining lymph nodes, adjacent tissues. CDR1 SGHTA and CDR2 FQGNSA come from the germline V gene. The germline V and J ends were trimmed by 1 base and 10 bases, with 13 bases remaining between them. The CDR3 is made up of 13 amino acids. MiXCR was run by TCRdb on the multiplex PCR reads, yielding one entry per CDR3 protein. There are about 46,000 distinct CDR3 sequences in the sample; approximately 22% occur only once, and approximately 8% lies in the top ten. Regarding the study as a whole: The lymph node origin of tumor T cells was framed as consistent with a hypothesis, not demonstrated. Tumor TCR diversity was below lymph nodes but above nontumor tissue.

This clonotype was seen only a few times. The antigen remains unidentified. Sequencing input: breast tumor tissue. This receptor was obtained from a female donor with breast cancer. Some clones in this sample may be carry-over from other donors' samples. This chain connects TRBV7-2 to TRBJ1-1; maybe TRBD1 (6 bases). CDR3 nucleotides: TGTGCCAGCAGCTTAGGGGGGCAGGGACGAGCTTTCTTT. Encoded protein: CASSLGGQGRAFF.